This TCR beta chain was recorded in a study of shared clonotypes between healthy human individuals. Only in-frame clones appear in the TCRdb table, and some are missing; sequencing was by immunoSEQ multiplex PCR. Of 550,000 to 800,000 clones detected, 74% appear once; the ten largest clones hold approximately 1.8%. CDR3 size: 12 residues. V lost 7 bases and J lost 6, with 12 bases in between. Germline CDR1 is MGHDK and CDR2 is SYGVNS. This clone was recorded many times. The sequenced sample was memory CD4+ T cells sorted from blood. Subset: CD45RA-negative fraction. This TCR came from a woman younger than 45 in good health. The chain is built from TRBV25-1 and TRBJ2-5; TRBD2 is a possible D gene (5 bases). The CDR3 sequence is CASTDSAKTQYF. CDR3 nucleotides: TGTGCCAGCACCGATAGCGCGAAGACCCAGTACTTC.